Shown below are 21 T cell receptor beta chains from a single sample sequenced in a study of CD8 T cells in ankylosing spondylitis. TCRdb called the 5' RACE reads again in MiXCR, with one record for every CDR3 protein. The sample records some 150,000 distinct CDR3 sequences, 11% being singletons. Sample: blood, either unsorted or a sorted T cell fraction (not recorded which). The receptor set was obtained from a female donor with ankylosing spondylitis or in good health (not recorded which).

This clonotype was seen at least ten times. The chain recombines TRBV7-2 with TRBJ1-4; D not resolved. Per the germline V gene, CDR1 is SGHTA and CDR2 is FQGNSA. Trimming removed 5 bases from V and 0 bases from J, with 10 bases in between. The CDR3 consists of 15 residues. Written as DNA, the CDR3 is TGTGCCAGCAGCCCGAGGGCTACAACTAATGAAAAACTGTTTTTT. Its protein is CASSPRATTNEKLFF.

The sample holds many counts of this clonotype. The chain uses TRBV5-1 and TRBJ1-1; weak D call: TRBD1 (5 bases). The CDR3 loop spans 14 amino acids. V was pared by 2 bases and J by 0 bases, with 8 bases between. The germline CDR1 and CDR2 sequences are SGHRS and YFSETQ. CDR3 DNA: TGCGCCAGCAGCTTTCAGGACATGAACACTGAAGCTTTCTTT. Translating gives CASSFQDMNTEAFF. Together with reference TRBV5-1 and TRBJ1-1, the CDR3 gives the full variable domain: KAGVTQTPRYLIKTRGQQVTLSCSPISGHRSVSWYQQTPGQGLQFLFEYFSETQRNKGNFPGRFSGRQFSNSRSEMNVSTLELGDSALYLCASSFQDMNTEAFFGQGTRLTVV.

This clonotype has ten or more counts. V gene TRBV5-6 combines with J gene TRBJ2-1, with 7 bases matching TRBD2. The germline gives CDR1 SGHDT, CDR2 YYEEEE. The V and J ends lost 1 base and 6 bases, in that order; junction bases with no gene match: 10. The CDR3 is 16 amino acids. The CDR3 region is CASSLLGGGPGNEQFF. DNA of the CDR3: TGTGCCAGCAGCTTGCTGGGGGGAGGGCCCGGCAATGAGCAGTTCTTC.

The table lists this clonotype with many counts. The chain couples TRBV5-1 to TRBJ2-5, with TRBD1 as a possible D gene (6 bases). Germline CDR1 reads SGHRS; CDR2 reads YFSETQ. This CDR3 is built from 15 residues. V was pared by 4 bases and J by 3 bases, with 16 bases between. The CDR3 sequence: CASSRSGQQKETQYF. In DNA form, the CDR3 reads TGCGCCAGCAGCCGATCCGGACAGCAGAAAGAGACCCAGTACTTC. Supplemented by reference TRBV5-1 and TRBJ2-5, the full variable domain reads KAGVTQTPRYLIKTRGQQVTLSCSPISGHRSVSWYQQTPGQGLQFLFEYFSETQRNKGNFPGRFSGRQFSNSRSEMNVSTLELGDSALYLCASSRSGQQKETQYFGPGTRLLVL.

This clonotype was seen at least ten times. J is TRBJ2-1 and V is TRBV12-3 or TRBV12-4, with 12 bases matching TRBD2. Trimming took 1 base from V and 8 from J; bases not matched to a gene: 3. The CDR3 is 15 residues long. The CDR3 bases are TGTGCCAGCAGTTTAGGTCTAGCGGGGGGGTATGAGCAGTTCTTC. Translating gives CASSLGLAGGYEQFF.

This clonotype was seen ten or more times. The chain uses TRBV5-1 and TRBJ2-5; 8 positions match TRBD1. Trimming at V came to 4 bases and at J to 5 bases, leaving 7 bases not matched to a gene. Germline assignment: CDR1 SGHRS and CDR2 YFSETQ. The CDR3 consists of 14 residues. Here the CDR3 DNA reads TGCGCCAGCAGCCCCGGGACAGGCGGGGAGACCCAGTACTTC. This codes for CASSPGTGGETQYF.

V gene TRBV5-4 combines with J gene TRBJ2-5, with 8 bases that match TRBD2. The germline CDR1 and CDR2 sequences are SGHNT and YYREEE (reference sequence). Trimming at V came to 2 bases and at J to 10 bases, leaving 13 bases not matched to a gene. This CDR3 spans 15 amino acids. The CDR3 coding sequence is TGTGCCAGCAGCTTCGACTACTCGTCCGGGGGGGTCCAGTACTTC. Translation gives CASSFDYSSGGVQYF.

This clonotype was observed at least ten times. The chain has TRBV30 and TRBJ2-3, with D perhaps matching TRBD2 (6 bases). Germline V gene lookup returns CDR1 GTSNPN and CDR2 SVGIG (reference sequence). Deletions cut 4 bases from V and 3 bases from J, with 11 bases between. CDR3 length: 13 amino acids. CDR3: CAWMRDLTDTQYF. CDR3 nucleotide sequence: TGTGCCTGGATGCGGGATTTGACAGATACGCAGTATTTT.

This clonotype has a count of ten or more. The rearrangement uses TRBV7-8 and TRBJ2-1, with D possibly matching TRBD2 (6 bases). Germline assignment: CDR1 SGHVS and CDR2 FQNEAQ. Deletions cut 2 bases from V and 8 bases from J, with 16 bases between. The CDR3 spans 15 residues. The CDR3 sequence: CASSLKRVVIDEQFF. As DNA, the CDR3 is TGTGCCAGCAGCTTAAAGCGGGTAGTTATCGATGAGCAGTTCTTC.

This clonotype was picked up many times. The rearrangement links TRBV5-5 to TRBJ2-1, with a tentative D call TRBD2 (6 bases). Per the germline V gene, CDR1 is SGHKS and CDR2 is YYEKEE (reference sequence). This CDR3 is built from 14 residues. V was cut by 3 bases and J by 3 bases, with 10 bases left in between. CDR3 sequence (DNA): TGTGCCAGCAGCTCCCGGGACTTCTACAATGAGCAGTTCTTC. Residues: CASSSRDFYNEQFF.

This clonotype was seen repeatedly, ten times or more. V is TRBV5-4 and J is TRBJ2-2; D might be TRBD2 (6 bases). Trimming shortened V by 4 bases and J by 0 bases, and 16 bases separated the two germline ends. The germline V gene encodes CDR1 SGHNT and CDR2 YYREEE (reference sequence). This CDR3 spans 17 amino acids. CDR3 region: CASSPGGSGTNTGELFF. In DNA, the CDR3 is TGTGCCAGCAGCCCTGGAGGTAGCGGAACGAACACCGGGGAGCTGTTTTTT.

The count of this clonotype is one. A much larger clone lies one base from this, so it may be a read error. J is TRBJ2-1 and V is TRBV5-1; tentatively, D is TRBD1 (5 bases). This CDR3 spans 14 amino acids. The V gene's germline CDR1 is SGHRS and CDR2 YFSETQ. CDR3 region: CASSLYQGYNEQLF. CDR3 DNA sequence: TGCGCCAGCAGCTTATATCAGGGTTACAATGAGCAGCTCTTC.

The sample holds a few counts of this clonotype. V gene TRBV6-5 combines with J gene TRBJ1-2, with D uncertain. The V and J ends lost 6 bases and 7 bases respectively, with 12 bases between them. Germline assignment: CDR1 MNHEY and CDR2 SVGAGI. The CDR3 loop spans 12 amino acids. This CDR3 is CASSHDTGGYTF. In DNA, the CDR3 is TGTGCCAGCAGCCACGATACGGGTGGCTACACCTTC.

This clonotype was detected ten times or more. The CDR3 region has the DNA TGCGCCAGCAGCTTGGGGGACAGGGCGTGGGCTTTCTTT. Encoded protein: CASSLGDRAWAFF. J is TRBJ1-1 and V is TRBV5-1; TRBD1 agrees at 9 bases. CDR3 length equals 13 residues. After removal of 0 bases from V and 11 bases from J, the junction contained 5 bases not matched to a gene. Germline CDR1 and CDR2: SGHRS and YFSETQ.

This clonotype was counted many times. V and J are TRBV25-1 and TRBJ2-2; 10 nucleotides align to TRBD1. J gave up 5 bases and V 6 bases, and 12 bases lay outside the gene matches. The germline CDR1 and CDR2 sequences are MGHDK and SYGVNS. This CDR3 has 17 residues. CDR3 in amino acids: CASSKSSGTGATGELFF. For the CDR3, the DNA is TGTGCCAGCAGCAAATCCTCCGGGACAGGGGCAACCGGGGAGCTGTTTTTT. Full variable domain (remainder filled in from reference TRBV25-1 and TRBJ2-2): EADIYQTPRYLVIGTGKKITLECSQTMGHDKMYWYQQDPGMELHLIHYSYGVNSTEKGDLSSESTVSRIRTEHFPLTLESARPSHTSQYLCASSKSSGTGATGELFFGEGSRLTVL.

The chain uses TRBV12-3 or TRBV12-4 and TRBJ2-7, with D possibly TRBD2 on 5 matching bases. V shed 6 bases and J shed 7 bases, with 10 bases lying between them. This CDR3 is 11 amino acids long. The CDR3 DNA is TGTGCCAGCAGCTCGGGGTGGGAGCAGTACTTC. Translated: CASSSGWEQYF.

This clonotype was seen ten or more times. J is TRBJ2-2 and V is TRBV10-3, with D perhaps matching TRBD2 (7 bases). The CDR3 sequence is 13 residues long. V was trimmed by 11 bases and J by 8 bases, leaving 18 bases between them. Germline V lookup: CDR1 ENHRY, CDR2 SYGVKD. The CDR3, as DNA: TGTGCCGTCACCGCGGGGGCGAAGGGGGAGCTGTTTTTT. Translation gives CAVTAGAKGELFF.

This clonotype was recorded a few times. This chain joins TRBV5-1 and TRBJ1-2; D perhaps matches TRBD1 (5 bases). V shed 3 bases and J shed 5 bases, with 17 bases lying between them. The CDR3 contains 15 residues. The germline V gene has CDR1 SGHRS and CDR2 YFSETQ. The CDR3 reads CASSWGVPFDYGYTF. The CDR3 region has the DNA TGCGCCAGCAGCTGGGGGGTTCCATTTGATTATGGCTACACCTTC.

The rearrangement joins TRBV7-2 to TRBJ2-5, with D perhaps matching TRBD2 (5 bases). Germline V gene sequence: CDR1 SGHTA, CDR2 FQGNSA. This CDR3 is built from 14 residues. Trimming removed 5 bases at V and 0 bases at J, with 10 bases between. CDR3 nucleotide sequence: TGTGCCAGCAGCCTTGTAGCGAACCAAGAGACCCAGTACTTC. Translating gives CASSLVANQETQYF.

The sample holds a few counts of this clonotype. The V gene is TRBV5-5, the J gene TRBJ2-7, with TRBD1 as a possible D gene (5 bases). There are 14 residues in the CDR3. The V gene lost 0 bases and the J gene lost 0 bases, with 7 bases spanning the gap. The germline CDR1 and CDR2 sequences are SGHKS and YYEKEE (reference sequence). The CDR3 here is CASSLAGPSYEQYF. The CDR3 nucleotides read TGTGCCAGCAGCTTGGCAGGGCCCTCCTACGAGCAGTACTTC. Full variable domain (remainder filled in from reference TRBV5-5 and TRBJ2-7): DAGVTQSPTHLIKTRGQQVTLRCSPISGHKSVSWYQQVLGQGPQFIFQYYEKEERGRGNFPDRFSARQFPNYSSELNVNALLLGDSALYLCASSLAGPSYEQYFGPGTRLTVT.

In this sample, this clonotype turned up many times. The V gene is TRBV12-3 or TRBV12-4, the J gene TRBJ2-3; 12 nucleotides align to TRBD2. V dropped 3 bases and J dropped 0; count of bases not matched to a gene: 22. The CDR3 length is 23 residues. DNA of the CDR3: TGTGCCAGCAGTTTTCGCTTCCCGAGATCTCTAGCGGGAGGGCCTATAAGCACAGATACGCAGTATTTT. Amino acids: CASSFRFPRSLAGGPISTDTQYF.